These 4 T cell receptor beta chains came from one sample sequenced in a study of cytomegalovirus exposure and HLA in healthy donors. Primers: 60 Vbeta forward and 13 Jbeta reverse. The repertoire was sequenced with immunoSEQ multiplex PCR; TCRdb's copy has only in-frame clones and lacks some. The data show some 190,000 clones, more than 60% seen once. Sequencing was carried out using PBMCs. The receptors were sampled from a woman in her 30s in good health and CMV-seropositive.

The V gene is TRBV9, the J gene TRBJ2-3; 14 bases fit TRBD2. CDR1 is SGDLS, CDR2 YYNGEE, per germline. The V segment lost 0 bases and the J segment 6 bases; nucleotides outside the gene matches: 0. The CDR3 covers 15 residues. This CDR3 reads CASSVGTSGGDTQYF. The CDR3 coding sequence is TGTGCCAGCAGCGTAGGGACTAGCGGGGGGGATACGCAGTATTTT.

The chain joins TRBV10-3 to TRBJ2-5, with D possibly matching TRBD2 (5 bases). The V gene lost 10 bases and the J gene lost 4 bases, with 16 bases spanning the gap. CDR3 size: 13 residues. Looked up from germline, CDR1 is ENHRY and CDR2 is SYGVKD. CDR3 loop: CATGFGERETQYF. CDR3 in DNA: TGTGCCACCGGGTTCGGGGAAAGAGAGACCCAGTACTTC.

The J gene is TRBJ2-7, the V gene TRBV21-1; the D call of TRBD2 is as the table states it, not checked on the DNA. TRBV21-1 is a known pseudogene. The CDR3 runs 18 residues. CDR3 sequence reads: CASSNRTPRGGGSYEQYF. In nucleotides, the CDR3 is TGTGCCAGCAGCAACAGAACTCCACGGGGGGGCGGTTCCTACGAGCAGTACTTC.

The chain carries TRBV27 and TRBJ1-4; D is ambiguous. Trimming removed 4 bases at V and 8 bases at J, with 20 bases between. The CDR3 extends over 16 amino acids. CDR1 and CDR2 from the germline V gene are MNHEY and SMNVEV (reference sequence). Here the CDR3 reads CASSSAGPWETEKLFF. The CDR3 DNA is TGTGCCAGCAGTTCGGCCGGGCCCTGGGAGACCGAAAAACTGTTTTTT.